This TCR beta chain was captured by sequencing in a study of T cells in Graves' hyperthyroidism and ophthalmopathy. This clonotype was detected only a few times. The CDR3 covers 12 residues. CDR1 is SGHRS, CDR2 YFSETQ, per germline. Losses at the gene ends were 4 bases for V and 13 bases for J; bases not matched to a gene: 5. Using RNA transcripts as the source, TCR beta CDR3 regions were amplified. Primed by the HTBI set, a first-round RT-PCR was run on the TCR CDR3. TCRdb re-called the multiplex PCR reads through MiXCR, storing one row per CDR3 protein. The profile shows around 600,000 distinct CDR3 sequences, approximately 15% of them singletons.

This clonotype originated in a woman in her thirties or forties with Graves' ophthalmopathy. This chain links TRBV5-1 with TRBJ2-2; 9 positions match TRBD1. The specimen sequenced was blood. The CDR3 sequence is CASSPGQGPLFF. The CDR3, as DNA: TGCGCCAGCAGCCCGGGACAGGGCCCGCTGTTTTTT.